These 26 T cell receptor beta chains were sequenced from one sample in a study of cytomegalovirus exposure and HLA in healthy donors. The PCR had 60 Vbeta and 13 Jbeta primers. The table came from immunoSEQ multiplex PCR; TCRdb's copy has only in-frame clones and leaves some out. The table shows around 170,000 clones, with just under 80% occurring only once. Sequences were obtained from PBMCs. The receptor source for this set is a woman between 35 and 50 years old in good health and CMV-seropositive.

This clone was recorded only once. The chain joins TRBV7-9 to TRBJ2-2; D possibly corresponds to TRBD1 (6 bases). Germline V gene sequence: CDR1 SEHNR, CDR2 FQNEAQ (reference sequence). Trimming removed 2 bases from V and 6 bases from J, with 13 bases in between. The CDR3 is made up of 15 amino acids. CDR3 sequence: CASSLLVRGAGELFF. For the CDR3, the DNA is TGTGCCAGCAGCTTATTGGTCAGGGGAGCCGGGGAGCTGTTTTTT.

The chain carries TRBV25-1 and TRBJ2-7; TRBD2 might be the D (6 bases). The length of the CDR3 is 15 residues. The V end lost 3 bases, the J end lost 2 bases, and 14 bases lay between the germline ends. Looked up from germline, CDR1 is MGHDK and CDR2 is SYGVNS. The CDR3: CASSDQGLPAYEQYF. CDR3 coding DNA: TGTGCCAGCAGTGACCAAGGACTACCAGCCTACGAGCAGTACTTC.

The chain carries TRBV30 and TRBJ2-7; possible D gene TRBD1, 6 bases. V dropped 6 bases and J dropped 1 base, with 13 bases sitting between them. Germline lookup yields CDR1 GTSNPN and CDR2 SVGIG (reference sequence). The CDR3 extends over 13 amino acids. CDR3 loop: CACTGPWSYEQYF. CDR3 DNA sequence: TGTGCCTGTACAGGGCCCTGGTCCTACGAGCAGTACTTC.

The count of this clone is one. The chain couples TRBV6-1 to TRBJ1-2, with D possibly being TRBD1 (6 bases). CDR1 and CDR2 (germline): MNHNS, SASEGT. The CDR3 covers 12 residues. Trimming removed 9 bases from V and 8 bases from J, with 16 bases in between. The CDR3 region has the DNA TGTGCCAGTAAAGAAGGGGGTTGGGGCTACACCTTC. Translation: CASKEGGWGYTF.

This clone appeared once. The genes are TRBV2 and TRBJ1-6; D remains ambiguous. Germline V gene data show CDR1 as SNHLY and CDR2 as FYNNEI. Deletions cut 10 bases from V and 6 bases from J, with 10 bases between. The CDR3 sequence is 12 residues long. The CDR3 sequence: CATREGNSPLHF. The CDR3 nucleotides read TGTGCCACGCGGGAAGGTAATTCACCCCTCCACTTT.

The chain uses TRBV5-1 and TRBJ1-1; D not resolved. Germline V CDR1 and CDR2: SGHRS, YFSETQ. V was cut by 0 bases and J by 1 base, with 4 bases left in between. The CDR3 loop spans 13 amino acids. The CDR3 here is CASSLARNTEAFF. For the CDR3, the DNA is TGCGCCAGCAGCTTGGCGAGGAACACTGAAGCTTTCTTT.

The V call is TRBV30, the J call TRBJ1-1; 7 positions agree with TRBD1. Trimming cost V 0 bases and J 1 base; bases outside gene matches: 2. Germline V gene data show CDR1 as GTSNPN and CDR2 as SVGIG (reference sequence). The CDR3 has 14 amino acids. The CDR3 protein is CAWSVGQKNTEAFF. CDR3 DNA: TGTGCCTGGAGTGTGGGACAGAAGAACACTGAAGCTTTCTTT.

In this sample, this clone turned up a few times. The identical CDR3 is also encoded by other nucleotide sequences in the sample. J is TRBJ2-1 and V is TRBV5-1, with 11 bases identical to TRBD2. With 0 bases clipped from V and 5 bases from J, the junction kept 4 bases outside the gene matches. The CDR3 runs 16 residues. Per the germline V gene, CDR1 is SGHRS and CDR2 is YFSETQ. CDR3 sequence: CASSLGGLAGNNEQFF. As DNA, the CDR3 is TGCGCCAGCAGCTTGGGTGGACTAGCGGGTAACAATGAGCAGTTCTTC. Variable domain in full (rest from reference TRBV5-1 and TRBJ2-1): KAGVTQTPRYLIKTRGQQVTLSCSPISGHRSVSWYQQTPGQGLQFLFEYFSETQRNKGNFPGRFSGRQFSNSRSEMNVSTLELGDSALYLCASSLGGLAGNNEQFFGPGTRLTVL.

The chain is built from TRBV9 and TRBJ1-1; weak D call: TRBD1 (6 bases). V shed 0 bases and J shed 6 bases, with 9 bases lying between them. The CDR3 is made up of 13 amino acids. Per the germline V gene, CDR1 is SGDLS and CDR2 is YYNGEE. For the CDR3, the DNA is TGTGCCAGCAGCGTAGTAGGGGGTGCTGAAGCTTTCTTT. It codes for CASSVVGGAEAFF.

The chain uses TRBV30 and TRBJ2-5, with 8 bases that match TRBD2. V lost 3 bases and J lost 7; bases outside the gene matches: 7. CDR1 is GTSNPN, CDR2 SVGIG, per germline (reference sequence). The CDR3 covers 13 residues. CDR3 region: CAWRDFREGTQYF. The CDR3 region has the DNA TGTGCCTGGAGAGACTTCCGGGAGGGGACCCAGTACTTC.

The gene calls are TRBV7-9 and TRBJ2-3; 13 bases line up with TRBD2. Unmatched junction bases numbered 3, after V lost 5 bases and J lost 4 bases. From germline, CDR1 is SEHNR and CDR2 FQNEAQ (reference sequence). The CDR3 loop spans 15 amino acids. CDR3: CASSELAGGPDTQYF. CDR3 nucleotide sequence: TGTGCCAGCAGCGAACTAGCGGGGGGGCCAGATACGCAGTATTTT.

The rearrangement joins TRBV18 to TRBJ2-7, with D unclear. Germline assignment: CDR1 KGHSH and CDR2 LQKENI. Trimming removed 4 bases at V and 1 base at J, with 14 bases between. CDR3 length equals 15 residues. The CDR3 DNA sequence: TGTGCCAGCTCACAGAATCCTAGGTCTTCCTACGAGCAGTACTTC. Protein sequence: CASSQNPRSSYEQYF.

The DNA for the CDR3 is TGTGCCACCAGCAGAGATTTAATCGGGACAGGTGAACCGTACACCTTC. It codes for CATSRDLIGTGEPYTF. The chain links TRBV15 to TRBJ1-2; 8 nucleotides align to TRBD1. Germline V CDR1 and CDR2: LNHNV, YYDKDF (reference sequence). J lost 11 bases, V lost 0 bases, and 14 bases had no gene match. This CDR3 spans 16 amino acids.

This chain links TRBV11-1 with TRBJ2-7; the D gene is possibly TRBD2 (5 bases). Germline loops: CDR1 SGHAT, CDR2 FQDESV (reference sequence). This CDR3 has 15 amino acids. Trimming pared 3 bases from V and 3 bases from J, leaving 15 bases between. The CDR3 bases are TGTGCCAGCAGCTTCGGTGTTGGAGGATACTACGAGCAGTACTTC. It yields the protein CASSFGVGGYYEQYF.

In its sample, this clone was seen a few times. The chain links TRBV29-1 to TRBJ1-2; no firm D call. V lost 8 bases and J 4 bases, leaving 17 bases between the germline ends. Germline loops: CDR1 SQVTM, CDR2 ANQGSEA. CDR3 length: 13 amino acids. The CDR3 here is CSPPRGPLYGYTF. The CDR3 nucleotides read TGCAGCCCCCCCCGAGGGCCTCTCTATGGCTACACCTTC.

The chain employs TRBV15 and TRBJ2-1, with D possibly matching TRBD1 (6 bases). With 1 base removed from V and 7 bases from J, the gap between germline ends came to 14 bases. CDR1 is LNHNV, CDR2 YYDKDF, per germline (reference sequence). This CDR3 has 15 residues. CDR3 protein: CATSRAGTGRNEQFF. The CDR3 bases are TGTGCCACCAGCAGAGCTGGAACAGGGAGAAATGAGCAGTTCTTC.

The rearrangement joins TRBV30 to TRBJ2-7; no firm D call. Looked up from germline, CDR1 is GTSNPN and CDR2 is SVGIG (reference sequence). The CDR3 extends over 13 amino acids. Trimming took 2 bases from V and 5 from J, leaving 13 bases between them. The CDR3 region is CAWSNRAYHEQYF. CDR3 coding DNA: TGTGCCTGGAGTAATCGCGCCTACCACGAGCAGTACTTC.

The chain links TRBV28 to TRBJ2-1; possible D gene TRBD1, 6 bases. CDR3 size: 12 residues. The germline V gene has CDR1 MDHEN and CDR2 SYDVKM. Trimming cost V 6 bases and J 8 bases, with 11 bases left between them. CDR3 sequence (DNA): TGTGCCAGCAGATCCACAGGGTATGAGCAGTTCTTC. Amino acid sequence: CASRSTGYEQFF.

V usage is TRBV7-3 and J usage is TRBJ2-5; 7 nucleotides line up with TRBD2. Germline CDR1 is SGHTA and CDR2 is FQGTGA. CDR3 length equals 17 residues. Trimming took 5 bases from V and 4 from J; bases not matched to a gene: 16. The CDR3 loop reads CASSVGGGPQKGETQYF. The CDR3 coding sequence is TGTGCCAGCAGCGTGGGGGGGGGACCGCAAAAAGGAGAGACCCAGTACTTC. The full variable domain, completed using reference TRBV7-3 and TRBJ2-5, is GAGVSQTPSNKVTEKGKYVELRCDPISGHTALYWYRQSLGQGPEFLIYFQGTGAADDSGLPNDRFFAVRPEGSVSTLKIQRTERGDSAVYLCASSVGGGPQKGETQYFGPGTRLLVL.

This clone was recorded only once. The chain uses TRBV19 and TRBJ1-4; D is possibly TRBD1 (6 bases). V gave up 6 bases and J gave up 8 bases, with 28 bases separating them. CDR1 LNHDA and CDR2 SQIVND come from the germline V gene (reference sequence). CDR3 size: 18 residues. CDR3 in DNA: TGTGCCAGTAGAAGGGCCGGGACAATGGGTACGACGGGGGAAAAACTGTTTTTT. Protein: CASRRAGTMGTTGEKLFF. Variable domain in full (rest from reference TRBV19 and TRBJ1-4): DGGITQSPKYLFRKEGQNVTLSCEQNLNHDAMYWYRQDPGQGLRLIYYSQIVNDFQKGDIAEGYSVSREKKESFPLTVTSAQKNPTAFYLCASRRAGTMGTTGEKLFFGSGTQLSVL.

This sequence joins TRBV5-6 and TRBJ1-1, with D maybe TRBD1 (5 bases). V was shortened by 0 bases and J by 3 bases, with 9 bases between the two germline ends. CDR1 and CDR2 from the germline V gene are SGHDT and YYEEEE. There are 14 residues in the CDR3. CDR3 nucleotides: TGTGCCAGCAGCTTGGGGCAGGGATACACTGAAGCTTTCTTT. This gives the protein CASSLGQGYTEAFF.

This clone appeared a few times. V gene TRBV6-6 combines with J gene TRBJ1-2; TRBD1 matches at 10 bases. This CDR3 comprises 16 residues. The J segment lost 1 base and the V segment lost 6 bases, leaving 8 bases of the junction unmatched. CDR1 is MNHNY and CDR2 is SVGAGI in the germline V gene (reference sequence). The CDR3: CASRPGQGIFNYGYTF. The CDR3, as DNA: TGTGCCAGCAGACCGGGACAGGGGATTTTTAACTATGGCTACACCTTC.

The chain links TRBV5-1 to TRBJ2-3; 9 nucleotides agree with TRBD2. There are 16 residues in the CDR3. J lost 5 bases, V lost 4 bases, and 11 bases had no gene match. CDR1 is SGHRS and CDR2 is YFSETQ in the germline V gene. The CDR3 loop is CASSQERAGGGDTQYF. The CDR3 nucleotides are TGCGCCAGCAGCCAGGAACGAGCGGGGGGCGGAGATACGCAGTATTTT. Full variable domain (missing parts from reference TRBV5-1 and TRBJ2-3): KAGVTQTPRYLIKTRGQQVTLSCSPISGHRSVSWYQQTPGQGLQFLFEYFSETQRNKGNFPGRFSGRQFSNSRSEMNVSTLELGDSALYLCASSQERAGGGDTQYFGPGTRLTVL.

This chain links TRBV11-2 with TRBJ2-1, with 9 bases matching TRBD1. The CDR3 has 15 residues. With V trimmed by 5 bases and J by 5 bases, 7 bases remained unmatched. Per germline, CDR1 SGHAT and CDR2 FQNNGV. The CDR3 is CASSPGQGRDNEQFF. The CDR3 DNA sequence: TGTGCCAGCAGCCCGGGACAGGGTAGAGACAATGAGCAGTTCTTC. The whole variable domain, remainder taken from reference TRBV11-2 and TRBJ2-1, is EAGVAQSPRYKIIEKRQSVAFWCNPISGHATLYWYQQILGQGPKLLIQFQNNGVVDDSQLPKDRFSAERLKGVDSTLKIQPAKLEDSAVYLCASSPGQGRDNEQFFGPGTRLTVL.

The chain recombines TRBV6-5 with TRBJ1-1; TRBD1 matches at 10 bases. Germline loops: CDR1 MNHEY, CDR2 SVGAGI. The CDR3 consists of 13 residues. J gave up 8 bases and V 5 bases, and 5 bases lay outside the gene matches. This CDR3 is CASSMGQGTEAFF. For the CDR3, the DNA is TGTGCCAGCAGTATGGGACAGGGGACCGAAGCTTTCTTT.

V is TRBV30 and J is TRBJ2-2; no clear D. The germline V gene encodes CDR1 GTSNPN and CDR2 SVGIG (reference sequence). This CDR3 contains 10 residues. V was trimmed by 6 bases and J by 5 bases, leaving 4 bases between them. DNA for the CDR3: TGTGCCTGTTATACCGGGGAGCTGTTTTTT. Translation gives CACYTGELFF.